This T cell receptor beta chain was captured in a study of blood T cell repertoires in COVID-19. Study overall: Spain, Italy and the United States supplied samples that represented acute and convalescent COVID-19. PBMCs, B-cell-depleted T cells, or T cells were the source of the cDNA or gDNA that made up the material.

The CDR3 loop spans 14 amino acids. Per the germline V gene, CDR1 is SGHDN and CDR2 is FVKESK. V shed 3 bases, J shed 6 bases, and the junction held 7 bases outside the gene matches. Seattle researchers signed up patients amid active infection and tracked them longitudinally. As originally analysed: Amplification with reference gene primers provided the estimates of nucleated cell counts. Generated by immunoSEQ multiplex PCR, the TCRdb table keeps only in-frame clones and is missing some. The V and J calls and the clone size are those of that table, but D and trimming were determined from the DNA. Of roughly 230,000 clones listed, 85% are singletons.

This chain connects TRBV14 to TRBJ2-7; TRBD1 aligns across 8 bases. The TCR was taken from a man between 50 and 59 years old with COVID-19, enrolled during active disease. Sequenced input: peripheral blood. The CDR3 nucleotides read TGTGCCAGCAGCCAGGGATTAGACAGGGGCGAGCAGTACTTC. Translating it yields CASSQGLDRGEQYF.